The T cell receptor beta chain under discussion was sequenced for a study of blood T cell repertoires in COVID-19. Study as a whole: Cohort 3 recovered donors had two negative PCRs, clearance, or symptom resolution. Acute-phase and convalescent COVID-19 samples originated in the United States, Italy and Spain.

Sequencing was performed with immunoSEQ multiplex PCR; in TCRdb, only in-frame clones are kept and a portion is missing. The sample consists of fewer than 200,000 clones, around 86% of them appearing once. This CDR3 has 15 residues. Germline V CDR1 and CDR2: MNHEY, SMNVEV (reference sequence). The V end lost 1 base, the J end lost 1 base, and 11 bases lay between the germline ends. The receptor was derived from a woman aged 40-49 years in a cohort exposed to, infected with or recovered from COVID-19 (not recorded which). The genes are TRBV27 and TRBJ2-7; tentatively, D is TRBD1 (7 bases). The sequencing input was PBMCs or T cells enriched from blood (not recorded which). The DNA for the CDR3 is TGTGCCAGCAGTTTATTGGCAGGGGGGTCCTACGAGCAGTACTTC. Protein: CASSLLAGGSYEQYF.